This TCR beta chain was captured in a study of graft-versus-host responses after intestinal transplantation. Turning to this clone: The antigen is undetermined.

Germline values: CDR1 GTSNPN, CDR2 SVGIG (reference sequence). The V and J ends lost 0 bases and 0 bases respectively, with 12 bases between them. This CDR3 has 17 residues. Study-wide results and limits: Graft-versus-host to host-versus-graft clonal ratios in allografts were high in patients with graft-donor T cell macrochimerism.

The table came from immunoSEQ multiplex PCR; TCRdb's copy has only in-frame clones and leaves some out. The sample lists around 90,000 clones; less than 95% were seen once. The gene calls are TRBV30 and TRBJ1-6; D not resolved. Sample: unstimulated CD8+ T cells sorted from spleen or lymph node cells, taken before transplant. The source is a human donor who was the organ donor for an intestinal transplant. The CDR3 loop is CAWSVLDPSSYNSPLHF. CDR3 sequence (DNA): TGTGCCTGGAGTGTACTAGACCCGAGCTCCTATAATTCACCCCTCCACTTT.